This note documents a single T cell receptor beta chain sequence. The antigen is undetermined. The gene names here belong to mouse. The read ends 4 residues shy of where the CDR3 ends; the end is completed using the germline J gene. These data come from a study of CD8+ T cells in alopecia areata. Study at large: Donor skin was harvested from 6-12-month-old C3H/HeJ mice with spontaneous alopecia and grafted onto roughly 6-10-week-old female C3H/HeJ recipients.

Isolated RNA was reverse transcribed into cDNA used as the sequencing template. Libraries were prepared by immunoSEQ multiplex PCR; TCRdb keeps only in-frame clonotypes and omits some of them. The repertoire has around 18,000 clones, none seen only once; the ten largest take approximately 33%. Deletions cut 2 bases from V and 0 bases from J, with 7 bases between. The CDR3 has 14 residues. The germline V gene encodes CDR1 NNHNN and CDR2 SYGAGS (reference sequence). Study observations and caveats: Sharing of TCR sequences between patients (possibly for HLA-related reasons) was less clear than in mice.

CD4, CD8alpha, NKG2D, NKG2ACE and other markers were used to sort pooled cutaneous lymph node cells. The chain has TRBV13-2 and TRBJ2-5; D might be TRBD1 (6 bases). The specimen sequenced was CD8+ T cells sorted from a lymph node. The source of this sequence is a C3H/HeJ mouse with alopecia areata. The MHC haplotype of the strain is H2-k. CDR3 bases read: TGTGCCAGCGGTGACAGGGGTAACCAAGAC. Protein product: CASGDRGNQD. In full, the CDR3 is CASGDRGNQDTQYF.